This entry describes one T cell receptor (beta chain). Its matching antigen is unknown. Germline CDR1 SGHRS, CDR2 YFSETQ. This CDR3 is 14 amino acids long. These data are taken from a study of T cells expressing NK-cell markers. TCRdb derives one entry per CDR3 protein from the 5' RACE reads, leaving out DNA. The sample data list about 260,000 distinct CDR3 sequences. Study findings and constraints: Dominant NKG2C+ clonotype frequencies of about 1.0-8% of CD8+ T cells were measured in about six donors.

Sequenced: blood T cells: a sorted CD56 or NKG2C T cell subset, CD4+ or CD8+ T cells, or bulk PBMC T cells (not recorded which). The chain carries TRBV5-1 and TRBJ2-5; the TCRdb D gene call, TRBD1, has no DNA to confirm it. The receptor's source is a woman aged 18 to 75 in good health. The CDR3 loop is CASSPEGGAETQYF.